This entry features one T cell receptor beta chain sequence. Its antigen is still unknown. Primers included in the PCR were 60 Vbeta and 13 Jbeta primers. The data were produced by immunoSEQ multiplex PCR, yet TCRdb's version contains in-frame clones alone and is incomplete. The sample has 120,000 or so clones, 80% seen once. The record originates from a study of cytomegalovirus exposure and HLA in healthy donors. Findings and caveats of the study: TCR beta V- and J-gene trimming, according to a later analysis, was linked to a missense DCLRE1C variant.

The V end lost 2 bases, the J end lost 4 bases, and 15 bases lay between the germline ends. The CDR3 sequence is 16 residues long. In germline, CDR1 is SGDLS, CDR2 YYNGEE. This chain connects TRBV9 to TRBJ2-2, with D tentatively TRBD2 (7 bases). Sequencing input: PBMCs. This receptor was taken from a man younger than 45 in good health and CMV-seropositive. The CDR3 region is CASSVLGGGFTGELFF. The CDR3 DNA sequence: TGTGCCAGCAGCGTCCTAGGGGGGGGTTTCACCGGGGAGCTGTTTTTT.